This is a list of T cell receptor beta chains from one sample in a study of blood T cell repertoires in COVID-19. The method was immunoSEQ multiplex PCR; TCRdb's version includes in-frame clones alone and lacks a portion of them. The sample consists of roughly 90,000 clones, under 85% of them appearing once. Source material: peripheral blood. The receptors shown here come from an elderly woman with COVID-19, enrolled during active disease. Each CDR3 is given with its conserved first and last residue. D genes are given only for firm matches. Only part of the rows carry a size: once, few, many, or a class if the clone is expanded.

j_gene: TRBJ2-1; abundance: -; d_gene: TRBD2; v_gene: TRBV5-3; CDR3aa: CARSLVSAGGRVFSGFTEQFF; CDR3nt: TGTGCCAGAAGCTTGGTTTCTGCGGGAGGGCGTGTTTTTTCTGGGTTCACTGAGCAGTTCTTC
j_gene: TRBJ2-5; abundance: -; d_gene: -; v_gene: TRBV14; CDR3aa: CASSPYRAGATQYF; CDR3nt: TGTGCCAGCAGCCCGTACAGGGCGGGGGCGACCCAGTACTTC
j_gene: TRBJ2-5; abundance: -; d_gene: TRBD2; v_gene: TRBV30; CDR3aa: CACTSGGETQYF; CDR3nt: TGTGCCTGTACTAGCGGGGGAGAGACCCAGTACTTC
j_gene: TRBJ2-1; abundance: -; d_gene: -; v_gene: TRBV5-4; CDR3aa: CASSLDRANEQFF; CDR3nt: TGTGCCAGCAGCTTGGACAGGGCTAATGAGCAGTTCTTC
j_gene: TRBJ1-4; abundance: -; d_gene: TRBD1; v_gene: TRBV5-1; CDR3aa: CASSGDRGTTNEKLFF; CDR3nt: TGCGCCAGCAGCGGGGACAGGGGAACAACTAATGAAAAACTGTTTTTT
j_gene: TRBJ1-2; abundance: -; d_gene: -; v_gene: TRBV2; CDR3aa: CADCPKQGIYGYTF; CDR3nt: TGTGCCGACTGCCCTAAACAGGGAATCTATGGCTACACCTTC
j_gene: TRBJ1-2; abundance: -; d_gene: TRBD1; v_gene: TRBV9; CDR3aa: CASSPRGQGHGYTF; CDR3nt: TGTGCCAGCAGCCCGAGGGGGCAGGGACACGGCTACACCTTC
j_gene: TRBJ2-3; abundance: -; d_gene: TRBD2; v_gene: TRBV24-1; CDR3aa: CATSDFTASGGTDTQYF; CDR3nt: TGTGCCACCAGTGATTTTACAGCTAGCGGGGGGACAGATACGCAGTATTTT
j_gene: TRBJ2-3; abundance: once; d_gene: TRBD2; v_gene: TRBV9; CDR3aa: CASSASGRADTQYF; CDR3nt: TGTGCCAGCAGCGCTAGCGGGAGGGCAGATACGCAGTATTTT
j_gene: TRBJ2-2; abundance: -; d_gene: -; v_gene: TRBV7-9; CDR3aa: CASSFRQQDTGELFF; CDR3nt: TGTGCCAGCAGCTTTCGTCAACAGGACACCGGGGAGCTGTTTTTT
j_gene: TRBJ2-1; abundance: -; d_gene: -; v_gene: TRBV24-1; CDR3aa: CATSDSTATGYNEQFF; CDR3nt: TGTGCCACCAGTGATTCCACAGCCACGGGGTACAATGAGCAGTTCTTC
j_gene: TRBJ1-4; abundance: -; d_gene: -; v_gene: TRBV18; CDR3aa: CASSPPGGLREKLFF; CDR3nt: TGTGCCAGCTCACCACCGGGGGGGTTGCGTGAAAAACTGTTTTTT
j_gene: TRBJ2-1; abundance: -; d_gene: -; v_gene: TRBV30; CDR3aa: CAWSSDNEQLF; CDR3nt: TGTGCCTGGAGTTCTGACAATGAGCAGCTCTTC
j_gene: TRBJ2-5; abundance: once; d_gene: TRBD1; v_gene: TRBV2; CDR3aa: CASSPHPTGGETQYF; CDR3nt: TGTGCCAGCAGCCCCCACCCGACAGGGGGAGAGACCCAGTACTTC
j_gene: TRBJ2-4; abundance: once; d_gene: -; v_gene: TRBV28; CDR3aa: CASSSRAGLAKNIQYF; CDR3nt: TGTGCCAGCAGTTCAAGGGCGGGGCTGGCCAAAAACATTCAGTACTTC
j_gene: TRBJ2-5; abundance: -; d_gene: -; v_gene: TRBV5-1; CDR3aa: CASSLGWRETQYF; CDR3nt: TGCGCCAGCAGCCTGGGATGGAGAGAGACCCAGTACTTC
j_gene: TRBJ2-6; abundance: -; d_gene: TRBD1; v_gene: TRBV5-1; CDR3aa: CASSLGDRVPGANVLTF; CDR3nt: TGCGCCAGCAGCTTGGGGGACAGGGTACCTGGGGCCAACGTCCTGACTTTC
j_gene: TRBJ2-5; abundance: -; d_gene: TRBD1; v_gene: TRBV5-1; CDR3aa: CASRETGIETQYF; CDR3nt: TGCGCCAGCAGGGAGACAGGGATAGAGACCCAGTACTTC
j_gene: TRBJ1-2; abundance: -; d_gene: TRBD1; v_gene: TRBV5-1; CDR3aa: CASSPGTGGIGYTF; CDR3nt: TGCGCCAGCAGCCCAGGGACAGGGGGCATTGGCTACACCTTC
j_gene: TRBJ2-7; abundance: -; d_gene: TRBD2; v_gene: TRBV18; CDR3aa: CASSPTSGGSYEQYF; CDR3nt: TGTGCCAGCTCACCGACTAGCGGAGGCTCCTACGAGCAGTACTTC
j_gene: TRBJ1-2; abundance: -; d_gene: -; v_gene: TRBV27; CDR3aa: CASRLTGANYGYTF; CDR3nt: TGTGCCAGCAGACTGACAGGCGCTAACTATGGCTACACCTTC
j_gene: TRBJ1-6; abundance: -; d_gene: TRBD1; v_gene: TRBV5-4; CDR3aa: CASSSTGRWGSYNSPLHF; CDR3nt: TGTGCCAGCAGCTCGACAGGGCGTTGGGGCTCCTATAATTCACCCCTCCACTTT
j_gene: TRBJ1-6; abundance: -; d_gene: TRBD1; v_gene: TRBV18; CDR3aa: CASSPVEGAGSPLHF; CDR3nt: TGTGCCAGCTCACCAGTGGAGGGGGCAGGTTCACCCCTCCACTTT
j_gene: TRBJ1-2; abundance: -; d_gene: TRBD1; v_gene: TRBV28; CDR3aa: CASSPTDRWLYGYTF; CDR3nt: TGTGCCAGCAGCCCGACGGACAGGTGGCTCTATGGCTACACCTTC
j_gene: TRBJ2-5; abundance: -; d_gene: TRBD1; v_gene: TRBV10-3; CDR3aa: CAISESVTGEETQYF; CDR3nt: TGTGCCATCAGTGAGTCAGTGACAGGGGAAGAGACCCAGTACTTC
j_gene: TRBJ2-7; abundance: -; d_gene: -; v_gene: TRBV18; CDR3aa: CASSPLEQGEQYF; CDR3nt: TGTGCCAGCTCACCTCTTGAGCAGGGCGAGCAGTACTTC
j_gene: TRBJ1-5; abundance: -; d_gene: -; v_gene: TRBV18; CDR3aa: CASSASRGVGNQPQHF; CDR3nt: TGTGCCAGCTCCGCGTCCCGGGGGGTCGGCAATCAGCCCCAGCATTTT
j_gene: TRBJ1-2; abundance: once; d_gene: -; v_gene: TRBV18; CDR3aa: CASSPGHINYGYTF; CDR3nt: TGTGCCAGCTCACCGGGACACATTAACTATGGCTACACCTTC
j_gene: TRBJ2-2; abundance: -; d_gene: -; v_gene: TRBV5-6; CDR3aa: CASSFRAGELFF; CDR3nt: TGTGCCAGCAGCTTCCGAGCCGGGGAGCTGTTTTTT